The source of this T cell receptor (beta chain) is a study of T cells in Graves' hyperthyroidism and ophthalmopathy. CDR3 length: 15 residues. Germline V gene data show CDR1 as MGHRA and CDR2 as YSYEKL. The germline V and J ends were trimmed by 5 bases and 1 base, with 12 bases remaining between them. Thyroid ultrasound, orbital computed tomography, clinical symptoms, and serum thyroxine and TRAb underpinned diagnoses. TCR beta CDR3 sequences were amplified from RNA transcripts. Researchers ran a first-round RT-PCR on the TCR CDR3 using the HTBI primer set. MiXCR, applied by TCRdb to the multiplex PCR reads, yields one record per CDR3 protein. The table records about 740,000 distinct CDR3 sequences, 13% to 15% of them present only once.

The rearrangement joins TRBV4-1 to TRBJ2-1; no clear D. The receptor was derived from a woman aged 18-29 years with Graves' hyperthyroidism. Sequencing input: blood. CDR3 amino acids: CASSSLVRSYNEQFF. CDR3 coding DNA: TGCGCCAGCAGCTCCCTAGTCAGGTCCTACAATGAGCAGTTCTTC.